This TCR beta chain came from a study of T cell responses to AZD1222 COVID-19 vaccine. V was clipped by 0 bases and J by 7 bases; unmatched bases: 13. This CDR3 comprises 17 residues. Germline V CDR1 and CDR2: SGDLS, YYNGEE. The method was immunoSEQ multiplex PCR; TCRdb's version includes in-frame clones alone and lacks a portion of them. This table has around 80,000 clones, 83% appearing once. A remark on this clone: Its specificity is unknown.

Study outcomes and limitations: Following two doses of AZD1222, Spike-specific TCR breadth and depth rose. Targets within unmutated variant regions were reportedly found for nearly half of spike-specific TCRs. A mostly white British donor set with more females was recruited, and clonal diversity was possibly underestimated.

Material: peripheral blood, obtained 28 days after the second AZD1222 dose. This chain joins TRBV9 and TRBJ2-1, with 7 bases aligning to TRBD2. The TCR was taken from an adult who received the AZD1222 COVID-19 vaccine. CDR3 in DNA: TGTGCCAGCAGCGTAGCTACCGGCGGGAGTCCCCTAAATGAGCAGTTCTTC. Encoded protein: CASSVATGGSPLNEQFF.